The rows below give T cell receptor beta chains drawn from one sample of a study of graft-versus-host responses after intestinal transplantation. What these receptors recognize is not known. Sequenced by immunoSEQ multiplex PCR; TCRdb stores in-frame clones only, minus some. The sample records some 100,000 clones, approximately 90% being singletons. The sample was unstimulated CD8+ T cells sorted from spleen or lymph node cells, taken before transplant. The receptors originated from a human donor who was the organ donor for an intestinal transplant. CDR3s include the opening cysteine and the closing phenylalanine or tryptophan. A D gene is named only where the DNA matches it firmly. Clone size, where shown, is once, few, many, or a class for clones that have expanded.

clone_size	d_call	v_call	j_call	cdr3_nt	cdr3_aa
NA	TRBD2	TRBV19	TRBJ2-1	TGTGCCAGTAGTAATAAGCGGGGGGGGAGCTCCTACAATGAGCAGTTCTTC	CASSNKRGGSSYNEQFF
NA	NA	TRBV7-3	TRBJ1-2	TGTGCCAGCAGCTTAGGTCCTCGGGGCTATGGCTACACCTTC	CASSLGPRGYGYTF
NA	NA	TRBV28	TRBJ2-1	TGTGCCAGCAGCATCCCATACAATGAGCAGTTCTTC	CASSIPYNEQFF
NA	TRBD1	TRBV30	TRBJ2-7	TGTGCCTGGAGTCCACAAGGGACAGGGGGCGGCGAGCAGTACTTC	CAWSPQGTGGGEQYF
NA	TRBD1	TRBV28	TRBJ1-2	TGTGCCAGCCAGACCCGACAGGGAAGGGGATATGGCTACACCTTC	CASQTRQGRGYGYTF
NA	NA	TRBV2	TRBJ1-4	TGTGCCAGCAGTGAGGGGAGAGGAGAAAAACTGTTTTTT	CASSEGRGEKLFF
NA	TRBD1	TRBV28	TRBJ2-1	TGTGCCAGCAACAGACAGGGGTCTCGCGATGAGCAGTTCTTC	CASNRQGSRDEQFF
NA	NA	TRBV7-9	TRBJ2-6	TGTGCCAGCAGCTTAGAGGGACTGCGACTAAACTTGACTTTC	CASSLEGLRLNLTF
NA	TRBD1	TRBV9	TRBJ2-7	TGTGCCAGCAGCGCAACATTTCTTAGGACAGGGATCTACGAGCAGTACTTC	CASSATFLRTGIYEQYF
NA	TRBD1	TRBV30	TRBJ1-2	TGTGCCTGGTCACAGGGGGCCTATGGCTACACCTTC	CAWSQGAYGYTF
NA	NA	TRBV7-9	TRBJ2-7	TGTGCCAGCAGCATAGACCACACCTACGAGCAGTACTTC	CASSIDHTYEQYF
NA	TRBD1	TRBV28	TRBJ1-1	TGTGCCAGCAGTGAGGACAGGGGGAACACTGAAGCTTTCTTT	CASSEDRGNTEAFF
NA	NA	TRBV6-5	TRBJ2-7	TGTGCCAGCTCGCCCGGGCGTACAGGGTTAGAGCAGTACTTC	CASSPGRTGLEQYF
NA	TRBD1	TRBV29-1	TRBJ1-1	TGCAGCGTCCTTAAGGGGGCGAACACTGAAGCTTTCTTT	CSVLKGANTEAFF
NA	NA	TRBV28	TRBJ2-7	TGTGCCACCCCTGATTACGGGAACGGTTCCTACGAGCAGTACTTC	CATPDYGNGSYEQYF
NA	TRBD1	TRBV5-4	TRBJ1-1	TGTGCCAGCAGCTGGGACAGGGGTCTAGCTTTCTTT	CASSWDRGLAFF
NA	NA	TRBV6-5	TRBJ2-1	TGTGCCAGCAGTTACTCGGGGCGTGAGCAGTTCTTC	CASSYSGREQFF
NA	TRBD1	TRBV28	TRBJ1-1	TGTGCCAGCAGTTTGAGGGGGCTAGGCACTGAAGCTTTCTTT	CASSLRGLGTEAFF
few	NA	TRBV10-3	TRBJ2-3	TGTGCCATCAGCCGTCCCACAGATACGCAGTATTTT	CAISRPTDTQYF
NA	NA	TRBV15	TRBJ1-1	TGTGCCACCAGCCGCGGGGCTGAAGCTTTCTTT	CATSRGAEAFF
NA	TRBD2	TRBV12-5	TRBJ2-1	TGTGCTAGTGGTTTTGGGGGGGGGAACAATGAGCAGTTCTTC	CASGFGGGNNEQFF
NA	NA	TRBV25-1	TRBJ1-2	TGTGCCAGCATGAGAGGTGATGGCTACACCTTC	CASMRGDGYTF
NA	TRBD1	TRBV28	TRBJ2-7	TGTGCCAGCAGTCTCCAAAACCCGACAGGGGCCGAGCAGTACTTC	CASSLQNPTGAEQYF
NA	NA	TRBV29-1	TRBJ2-7	TGCAGCGTTCGACAGGTAGCATCCTACGAGCAGTACTTC	CSVRQVASYEQYF
NA	TRBD1	TRBV7-6	TRBJ2-1	TGTGCCAGCAGCTTCGCAGGACAGGGTCCTCTCAATGAGCAGTTCTTC	CASSFAGQGPLNEQFF
NA	NA	TRBV11-3	TRBJ1-6	TGTGCCAGCAGCGGAGGGGCGGGGGTTGGTCTCGATTCACCCCTCCACTTT	CASSGGAGVGLDSPLHF
NA	NA	TRBV5-4	TRBJ1-2	TGTGCCAGCAGCTCGTGGACATCGGGCTATGGCTACACCTTC	CASSSWTSGYGYTF
NA	NA	TRBV7-7	TRBJ2-1	TGTGCTAGCAGCCCCACTAGTTCGCATGAGCAGTTCTTC	CASSPTSSHEQFF
NA	NA	TRBV5-5	TRBJ1-5	TGTGCCAGCAGCTTTCGACAGTTCAATCAGCCCCAGCATTTT	CASSFRQFNQPQHF
NA	TRBD2	TRBV7-6	TRBJ2-1	TGTGCCAGCAGCCCCGCCGGGGGGGCATCCTACAATGAGCAGTTCTTC	CASSPAGGASYNEQFF
few	NA	TRBV6-5	TRBJ1-2	TGTGCCAGCAGTCTCCAGGGGATGAACTATGGCTACACCTTC	CASSLQGMNYGYTF
NA	NA	TRBV7-3	TRBJ2-6	TGTGCCAGCAGCTTAAGTGAGGCTAGAATCTCCTCTGGGGCCAACGTCCTGACTTTC	CASSLSEARISSGANVLTF
NA	TRBD1	TRBV10-2	TRBJ2-7	TGCGCCAGCAGCGGGACAGGGTCCGAGCAGTACTTC	CASSGTGSEQYF
NA	NA	TRBV5-1	TRBJ2-1	TGCGCCAGCAGAGGGGGTTGGGGGGGGAGTAACGATGAGCAGTTCTTC	CASRGGWGGSNDEQFF
NA	NA	TRBV4-1	TRBJ1-4	TGCGCCAGCAGCCAGTCGGCGCGGGGAGCAGGCGATAATGAAAAACTGTTTTTT	CASSQSARGAGDNEKLFF
NA	TRBD2	TRBV6-1	TRBJ2-3	TGTGCCAGCAGTGGATATAGACTAGCGCGGAATTTGAACACAGATACGCAGTATTTT	CASSGYRLARNLNTDTQYF
NA	NA	TRBV25-1	TRBJ2-3	TGTGCCAGCAGGGAAATTGCAGGCGGCACAGATACGCAGTATTTT	CASREIAGGTDTQYF
NA	NA	TRBV6-1	TRBJ2-7	TGTGCCAGCAGTGAGCCCAGGGGAACCTCCTACGAGCAGTACTTC	CASSEPRGTSYEQYF
NA	TRBD2	TRBV7-8	TRBJ2-1	TGTGCCAGCAGCTTACGGGGAGCGGGAGTCTCCTACAATGAGCAGTTCTTC	CASSLRGAGVSYNEQFF
NA	TRBD2	TRBV2	TRBJ2-3	TGTGCCCGATCCGGGACTAGAACAGATACGCAGTATTTT	CARSGTRTDTQYF
NA	TRBD1	TRBV5-1	TRBJ1-6	TGCGCCAGCAGCCGTGTTTCTCCGACAGGGGGTAATTCACCCCTCCACTTT	CASSRVSPTGGNSPLHF
NA	NA	TRBV5-1	TRBJ1-5	TGCGCCAGCAGCTTAGGAGGAGGAGAGCCCCAGCATTTT	CASSLGGGEPQHF
NA	NA	TRBV5-1	TRBJ1-2	TGCGCCAGCAGGGAACCGGGGGGGGCCTATGGCTACACCTTC	CASREPGGAYGYTF
NA	TRBD2	TRBV9	TRBJ2-2	TGTGCCAGCAGCGTAGTTAGCGGGAGGCCCGCGGGCGGGGAGCTGTTTTTT	CASSVVSGRPAGGELFF
NA	TRBD1	TRBV30	TRBJ1-5	TGTGCCTGGTGTTCCGGACAGGCTGACAATCAGCCCCAGCATTTT	CAWCSGQADNQPQHF
NA	NA	TRBV4-2	TRBJ2-1	TGTGCCAGCAGCCAAGAATTCTTCGTGGCCAATGAGCAGTTCTTC	CASSQEFFVANEQFF
NA	TRBD2	TRBV19	TRBJ2-1	TGTGCCAGTAGTCCGGGACTATTCCCTGAGCAGTTCTTC	CASSPGLFPEQFF